The subject of this entry is one T cell receptor (beta chain). Its antigen has not been determined. Per-base quality was not reported, and no clone a single base away is much larger than it. Reading the label with the study, this specimen's treatment or condition is: randomized to nivolumab then ipilimumab (arm A) or the reverse (arm B). No trial patient had received prior DNA-damaging chemotherapy. Samples came from patients with melanoma in CheckMate 064, a randomized, open-label phase II trial of sequential checkpoint blockade. Genomic DNA from formalin-fixed paraffin-embedded (FFPE) tissue samples was used for tumor TCR sequencing. The CDR3 spans 15 residues, from the cysteine through the phenylalanine. The kept DNA is CDR3 alone, 45 bases in frame from the first base. From a lookup of the germline V gene, CDR1 and CDR2 are SGHRS and YFSETQ. V gives up 1 base and J gives up 5 bases, and the segment between their germline ends measures 12 bases.

The immunoSEQ Assay was used to immunosequence TCRbeta CDR3 regions from genomic DNA. Before high-throughput sequencing, the genomic DNA was amplified using bias-controlled multiplex PCR. The source study handled its data this way. To quantify the absolute abundance of each unique TCRbeta CDR3 region, the sequences were collapsed and filtered. Clonality, defined as 1 minus Pielou's evenness, was calculated using productive rearrangements only. Tumor T-cell fraction was computed by normalizing TCRbeta template counts to usable DNA, estimated from several housekeeping genes. Clones with significantly greater frequencies in on-treatment versus baseline samples were identified using a previously published method. The table was pulled from immuneACCESS by TCRdb, which kept in-frame rearrangements only. Such tables lose some clones; where checked, under half of the loss comes from unresolved V genes, and the rest has no known cause. V, J and clone size are taken as reported in that table, and D and trimming were inferred from the DNA itself. The sample has some 9,200 clones on record, 20% to 25% of them singletons. Of the sample, approximately 11% falls within the top ten clones.

This sample was included in a study of sequential checkpoint blockade in melanoma (dated by TCRdb to between 2019 and 2020). The study in broad terms: In a 1:1 randomization, patients received either first-line nivolumab then ipilimumab (arm A) or ipilimumab then nivolumab (arm B). Maintenance nivolumab was given following each of the two trial sequences. DNA from 70 to 95 melanoma tumor samples collected before treatment underwent TCRbeta immunosequencing. About 20 patients had matched tumor biopsies taken before treatment and at week 13, after single-agent nivolumab (arm A) or ipilimumab (arm B). In around 81% of the matched pre- and post-treatment tumor biopsy pairs, both biopsies came from the same lesion.

Overall study outcomes, separate from this receptor: Among patients in the nivolumab-first arm (arm A), tumor TIL clonality before treatment was associated with response (P = .04). The response-prediction model combining TCR metrics and mutation burden needs validation in larger, independent patient cohorts. Within-arm analyses of tumor T-cell fraction were limited by small sample sizes and reduced statistical power. Tumor T-cell fraction and clonality were correlated with PD-L1 staining and CD8+ T-cell counts, but not with mutational load. Clinical benefit was about 30 times more likely to be achieved by patients whose tumor T-cell fraction and clonality increased by week 13.

The rearranged segments are TRBV5-1 and TRBJ2-2; 6 matching bases give a weak D call of TRBD1. This receptor was taken from a human donor with melanoma. The sample here was tumor tissue (inferred from file names), taken from a patient given nivolumab and ipilimumab in sequence. The CDR3 protein is CASSLTQGQTGELFF. The DNA sequence reads TGCGCCAGCAGCTTGACGCAGGGACAAACCGGGGAGCTGTTTTTT.